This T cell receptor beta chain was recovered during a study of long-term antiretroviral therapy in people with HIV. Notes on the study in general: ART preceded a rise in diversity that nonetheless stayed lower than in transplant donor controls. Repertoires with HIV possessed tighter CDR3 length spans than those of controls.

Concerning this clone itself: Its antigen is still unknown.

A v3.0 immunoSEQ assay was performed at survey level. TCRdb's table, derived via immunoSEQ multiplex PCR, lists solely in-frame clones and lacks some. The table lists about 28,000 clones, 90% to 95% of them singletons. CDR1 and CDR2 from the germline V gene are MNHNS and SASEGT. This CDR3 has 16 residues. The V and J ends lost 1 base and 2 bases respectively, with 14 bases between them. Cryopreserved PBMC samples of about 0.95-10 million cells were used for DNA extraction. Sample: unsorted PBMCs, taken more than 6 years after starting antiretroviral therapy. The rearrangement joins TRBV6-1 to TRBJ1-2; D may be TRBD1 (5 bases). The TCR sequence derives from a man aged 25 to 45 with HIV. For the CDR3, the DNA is TGTGCCAGCAGTGAAGGGGGACGGGATCCGAACTATGGCTACACCTTC. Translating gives CASSEGGRDPNYGYTF.